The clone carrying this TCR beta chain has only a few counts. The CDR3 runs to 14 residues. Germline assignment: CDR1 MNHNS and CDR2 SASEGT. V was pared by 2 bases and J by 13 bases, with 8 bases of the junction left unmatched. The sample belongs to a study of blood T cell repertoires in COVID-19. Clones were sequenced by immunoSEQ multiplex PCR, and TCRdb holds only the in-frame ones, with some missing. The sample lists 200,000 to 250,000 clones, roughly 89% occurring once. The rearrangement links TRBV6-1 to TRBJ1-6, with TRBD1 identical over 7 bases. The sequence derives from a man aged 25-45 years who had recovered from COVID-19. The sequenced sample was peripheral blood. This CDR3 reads CASSEFSGGQPLHF. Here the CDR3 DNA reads TGTGCCAGCAGTGAATTTTCAGGGGGTCAGCCCCTCCACTTT.